The text below deals with one T cell receptor beta chain. CDR1 and CDR2 (germline): SQVTM, ANQGSEA. The CDR3 has 12 residues. These data belong to a study of monozygotic twins with inflammatory bowel disease. Using the 5' RACE reads, TCRdb records one entry per CDR3 protein without DNA. Its listing shows around 380,000 distinct CDR3 sequences. The sequence was collected from a human donor with ulcerative colitis or Crohn's disease, or a healthy co-twin of an affected twin (not recorded which). Sequenced sample: blood. This chain uses TRBV29-1 with TRBJ2-5. The CDR3 protein is CSVEISQETQYF.